The 9 T cell receptor beta chains below all came from one sample that was sequenced in a study of blood T cell repertoires in COVID-19. Here immunoSEQ multiplex PCR was the method, and the copy in TCRdb shows in-frame clones only, minus some. The sample lists roughly 280,000 clones; over 80% were seen once. Sequencing was performed on PBMCs or T cells enriched from blood (not recorded which). The receptors shown here come from a woman aged 25-40 years with acute COVID-19.

This sequence joins TRBV5-6 and TRBJ2-7, with a weak D call TRBD2 (6 bases). V lost 6 bases and J lost 7, with 17 bases in between. Germline CDR1 SGHDT, CDR2 YYEEEE. The CDR3 sequence is 13 residues long. The CDR3 DNA sequence: TGTGCCAGCAACGACATGGGGGGTTGGGAGCAGTACTTC. Amino acid sequence: CASNDMGGWEQYF.

The rearrangement links TRBV27 to TRBJ1-6, with D perhaps matching TRBD1 (5 bases). V was clipped by 6 bases and J by 10 bases, with 10 bases between them. The CDR3 contains 12 residues. Per the germline V gene, CDR1 is MNHEY and CDR2 is SMNVEV (reference sequence). CDR3 loop: CASSSGYSPLHF. The CDR3 region has the DNA TGTGCCAGCAGCTCAGGGTACTCACCCCTCCACTTT.

The rearrangement uses TRBV7-9 and TRBJ1-1; 9 nucleotides match TRBD1. V lost 5 bases, J lost 4 bases, and 5 bases stayed unmatched. Germline V gene sequence: CDR1 SEHNR, CDR2 FQNEAQ (reference sequence). The CDR3 covers 14 residues. CDR3 sequence (DNA): TGTGCCAGCAGCGAAATGACAGGGGGCACTGAAGCTTTCTTT. Translation: CASSEMTGGTEAFF. The variable domain in full, completed from reference TRBV7-9 and TRBJ1-1, reads DTGVSQNPRHKITKRGQNVTFRCDPISEHNRLYWYRQTLGQGPEFLTYFQNEAQLEKSRLLSDRFSAERPKGSFSTLEIQRTEQGDSAMYLCASSEMTGGTEAFFGQGTRLTVV.

The rearrangement joins TRBV25-1 to TRBJ2-5, with TRBD1 matching 8 bases. The CDR3 totals 13 residues. J gave up 3 bases and V 5 bases, and 2 bases lay outside the gene matches. Germline loops: CDR1 MGHDK, CDR2 SYGVNS. CDR3 nucleotide sequence: TGTGCCAGCAGTCGGACAGGGAAAGAGACCCAGTACTTC. It codes for CASSRTGKETQYF.

The rearrangement joins TRBV28 to TRBJ2-3; TRBD2 matches at 11 bases. V lost 5 bases, J lost 2 bases, and 12 bases stayed unmatched. Germline V gene data show CDR1 as MDHEN and CDR2 as SYDVKM. This CDR3 spans 18 amino acids. CDR3 amino acids: CASSEVGLAGGFTDTQYF. As DNA, the CDR3 is TGTGCCAGCAGTGAGGTTGGGCTAGCGGGAGGATTCACAGATACGCAGTATTTT.

J is TRBJ2-6 and V is TRBV28; a possible D gene is TRBD2 (5 bases). This CDR3 spans 13 amino acids. The V end lost 11 bases, the J end lost 2 bases, and 10 bases lay between the germline ends. CDR1 MDHEN and CDR2 SYDVKM come from the germline V gene. DNA for the CDR3: TGTGCCGAAGGAGGTACTGGGGCCAACGTCCTGACTTTC. Translation: CAEGGTGANVLTF.

The V gene is TRBV2, the J gene TRBJ2-1, with 7 bases identical to TRBD1. This CDR3 has 15 amino acids. V trimming: 10 bases; J trimming: 1 base; junction bases outside the gene matches: 10. Looked up from germline, CDR1 is SNHLY and CDR2 is FYNNEI. CDR3 nucleotide sequence: TGTGCCACCAGCCAGGACAGGCGGTCCTACAATGAGCAGTTCTTC. This gives the protein CATSQDRRSYNEQFF.

This chain connects TRBV19 to TRBJ1-1; 11 nucleotides line up with TRBD1. The V gene end was trimmed by 3 bases and the J gene end by 2 bases; junction bases not matched to a gene: 5. The CDR3 is 16 residues long. The germline V gene encodes CDR1 LNHDA and CDR2 SQIVND (reference sequence). The CDR3 sequence: CASSIWTGGANTEAFF. Here the CDR3 DNA reads TGTGCCAGTAGTATTTGGACAGGGGGCGCAAACACTGAAGCTTTCTTT.

For the CDR3, the DNA is TGTGCCAGCAGCTTATTGAGTCCGGGGACTAGCGGGATCTCCGGGGAGCTGTTTTTT. Residues: CASSLLSPGTSGISGELFF. The V gene is TRBV7-2, the J gene TRBJ2-2; TRBD2 agrees at 13 bases. J was trimmed by 6 bases and V by 2 bases; bases with no gene match: 12. This CDR3 is 19 amino acids long. Germline CDR1 reads SGHTA; CDR2 reads FQGNSA.